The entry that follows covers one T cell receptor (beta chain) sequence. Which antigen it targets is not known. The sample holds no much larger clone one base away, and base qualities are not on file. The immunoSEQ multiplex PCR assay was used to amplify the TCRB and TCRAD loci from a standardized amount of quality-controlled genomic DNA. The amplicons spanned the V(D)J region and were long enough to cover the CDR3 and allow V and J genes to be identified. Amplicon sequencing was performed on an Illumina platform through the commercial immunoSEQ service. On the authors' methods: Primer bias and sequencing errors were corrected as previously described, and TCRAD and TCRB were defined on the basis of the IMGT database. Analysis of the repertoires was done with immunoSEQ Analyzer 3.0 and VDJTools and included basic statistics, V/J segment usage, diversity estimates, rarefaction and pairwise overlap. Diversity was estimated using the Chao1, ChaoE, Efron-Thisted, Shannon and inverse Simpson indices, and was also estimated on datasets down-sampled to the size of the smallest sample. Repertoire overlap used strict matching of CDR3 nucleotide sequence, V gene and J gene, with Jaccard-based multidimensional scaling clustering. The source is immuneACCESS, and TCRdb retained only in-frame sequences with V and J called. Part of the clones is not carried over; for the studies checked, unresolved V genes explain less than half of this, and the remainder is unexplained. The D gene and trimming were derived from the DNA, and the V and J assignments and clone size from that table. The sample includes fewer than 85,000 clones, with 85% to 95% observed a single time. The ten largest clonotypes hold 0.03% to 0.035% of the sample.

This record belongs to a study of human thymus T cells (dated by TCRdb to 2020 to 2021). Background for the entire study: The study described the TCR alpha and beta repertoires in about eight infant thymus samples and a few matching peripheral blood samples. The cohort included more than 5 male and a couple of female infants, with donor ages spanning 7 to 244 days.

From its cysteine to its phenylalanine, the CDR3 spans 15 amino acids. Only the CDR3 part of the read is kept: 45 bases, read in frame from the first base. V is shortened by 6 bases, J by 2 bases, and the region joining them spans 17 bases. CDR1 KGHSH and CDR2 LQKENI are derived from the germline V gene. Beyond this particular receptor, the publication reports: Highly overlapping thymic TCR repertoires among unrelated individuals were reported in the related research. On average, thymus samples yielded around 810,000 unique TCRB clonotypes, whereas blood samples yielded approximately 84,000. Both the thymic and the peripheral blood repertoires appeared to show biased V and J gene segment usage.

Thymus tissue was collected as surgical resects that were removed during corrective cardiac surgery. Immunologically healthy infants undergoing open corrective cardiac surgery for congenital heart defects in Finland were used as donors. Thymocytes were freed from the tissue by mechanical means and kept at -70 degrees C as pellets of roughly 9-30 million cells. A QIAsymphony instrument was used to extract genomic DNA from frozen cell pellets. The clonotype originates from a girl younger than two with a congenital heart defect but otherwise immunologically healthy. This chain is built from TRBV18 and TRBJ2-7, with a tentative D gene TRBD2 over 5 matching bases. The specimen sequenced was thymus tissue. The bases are TGTGCCAGCTCTGGAGAGGGAAAAGCCCCCTACGAGCAGTACTTC. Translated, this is CASSGEGKAPYEQYF.